Sequencing of this T cell receptor (beta chain) was carried out in a study of blood T cell repertoires in COVID-19. Overall study: PBMCs, B-cell-depleted T cells, or T cells provided the cDNA or gDNA that made up the material.

V was pared by 3 bases and J by 11 bases, with 9 bases of the junction left unmatched. The germline gives CDR1 LNHDA, CDR2 SQIVND (reference sequence). The CDR3 is 13 residues long. Repertoires were generated with immunoSEQ multiplex PCR, while TCRdb's copy carries only in-frame clones and drops some. The table records 65,000 to 85,000 clones, around 79% of them present only once. This TCR was recovered from an elderly woman with active or convalescent COVID-19. Material: peripheral blood. The chain couples TRBV19 to TRBJ1-1; TRBD1 agrees at 7 bases. In nucleotides, the CDR3 is TGTGCCAGTAGTATTAAGGACAGGAGGGAGGCTTTCTTT. Translating gives CASSIKDRREAFF.